This T cell receptor (beta chain) was sequenced for a study of blood T cell repertoires in COVID-19. About the study: Sites across the United States, Italy and Spain contributed samples from acute and convalescent COVID-19. T cells, B-cell-depleted T cells, or PBMCs supplied cDNA or gDNA.

The CDR3 loop spans 15 amino acids. Trimming pared 3 bases from V and 1 base from J, leaving 11 bases between. Per the germline V gene, CDR1 is MGHDK and CDR2 is SYGVNS. Profiling relied on immunoSEQ multiplex PCR, and the TCRdb table lists in-frame clones only, not all of them. The sample holds some 65,000 clones, 90% to 95% seen once. This clonotype was sampled from a man aged 65 to 79 with active COVID-19. Sequencing was done on a sample of peripheral blood. The chain recombines TRBV25-1 with TRBJ2-3; D not resolved. DNA for the CDR3: TGTGCCAGCAGTGAGACCAGGTCTCGCACAGATACGCAGTATTTT. It encodes CASSETRSRTDTQYF.